This TCR beta chain stems from a study of T cell responses to AZD1222 COVID-19 vaccine. Study findings and constraints: White British people made up most donors, females outnumbered males, and clonal diversity was possibly underestimated. Recipients of AZD1222 seropositive at baseline numbered only 6 or 7. Of spike-specific TCRs, nearly half reportedly target regions left unmutated in variants.

TCRdb keeps only in-frame clones here, not all; method: immunoSEQ multiplex PCR. The table includes some 79,000 clones, around 85% detected once. It was second doses at about 4 or about 12 weeks that were pooled. Germline V lookup: CDR1 WNHNN, CDR2 SYGVQD (reference sequence). The CDR3 extends over 14 amino acids. V was pared by 7 bases and J by 10 bases, with 7 bases of the junction left unmatched. In regard to this clone: The antigen is unknown.

This TCR derives from an adult who received the AZD1222 COVID-19 vaccine. The chain uses TRBV10-1 and TRBJ1-6, with 10 bases fitting TRBD1. The sequencing here drew on peripheral blood, taken 28 days after the second AZD1222 dose. The CDR3 region is CASNTDRGKSPLHF. CDR3 DNA: TGCGCCAGCAACACGGACAGGGGGAAATCACCCCTCCACTTT.